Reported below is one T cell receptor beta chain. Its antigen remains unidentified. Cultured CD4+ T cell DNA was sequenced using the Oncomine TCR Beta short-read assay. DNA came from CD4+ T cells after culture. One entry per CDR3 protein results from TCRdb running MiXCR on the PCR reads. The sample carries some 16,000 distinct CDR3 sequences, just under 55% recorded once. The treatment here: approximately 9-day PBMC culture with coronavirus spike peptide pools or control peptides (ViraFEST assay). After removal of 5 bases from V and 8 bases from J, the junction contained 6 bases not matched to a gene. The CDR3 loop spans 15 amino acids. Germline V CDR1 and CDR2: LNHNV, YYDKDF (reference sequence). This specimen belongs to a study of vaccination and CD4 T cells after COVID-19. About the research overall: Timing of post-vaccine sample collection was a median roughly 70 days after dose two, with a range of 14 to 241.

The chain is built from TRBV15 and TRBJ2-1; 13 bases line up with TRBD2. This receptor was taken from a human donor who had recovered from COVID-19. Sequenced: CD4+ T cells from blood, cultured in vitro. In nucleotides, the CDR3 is TGTGCCACCAGCGATGGACTAGCGGGAGCCTATGAGCAGTTCTTC. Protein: CATSDGLAGAYEQFF.